Below, 27 T cell receptor beta chains from the same sample are listed, as sequenced in a study of Ad26.COV2.S vaccination and SARS-CoV-2 variants. Profiled with immunoSEQ multiplex PCR; TCRdb holds only in-frame clones, not every one. The table lists about 390,000 clones, around 92% of them singletons. As to treatment: around 19 received Ad26.COV2.S at low or high dose, single or two shots; 5 received placebo; per-sample allocation not given. Sampling was performed 63 days after the first vaccine or placebo injection. The sequencing here drew on peripheral blood, taken in a trial of Ad26.COV2.S vaccine versus placebo. All receptors come from a person between 18 and 65 years old who received the Ad26.COV2.S COVID-19 vaccine or a placebo.

The V gene is TRBV28, the J gene TRBJ1-1; no definite D call. This CDR3 has 13 residues. The V and J ends lost 5 bases and 1 base respectively, with 8 bases between them. From germline, CDR1 is MDHEN and CDR2 SYDVKM. CDR3 protein: CASSIPANTEAFF. The CDR3 coding sequence is TGTGCCAGCAGTATCCCAGCGAACACTGAAGCTTTCTTT.

The gene calls are TRBV12-5 and TRBJ1-2; 7 bases are shared with TRBD1. The CDR3 extends over 17 amino acids. Unmatched junction bases numbered 15, after V lost 2 bases and J lost 6 bases. Germline V gives CDR1 LGHNT, CDR2 FRNRAP. The CDR3 DNA follows: TGTGCTAGTGGTTTGTCCCAAGGGGGCAGGGGATCGAATGGCTACACCTTC. This translates into CASGLSQGGRGSNGYTF. Full variable domain (missing parts from reference TRBV12-5 and TRBJ1-2): DARVTQTPRHKVTEMGQEVTMRCQPILGHNTVFWYRQTMMQGLELLAYFRNRAPLDDSGMPKDRFSAEMPDATLATLKIQPSEPRDSAVYFCASGLSQGGRGSNGYTFGSGTRLTVV.

The chain uses TRBV2 and TRBJ1-5, with D possibly matching TRBD1 (6 bases). Germline CDR1 reads SNHLY; CDR2 reads FYNNEI. The CDR3 contains 14 residues. V dropped 8 bases and J dropped 3 bases, with 14 bases sitting between them. CDR3 sequence (DNA): TGTGCCAGCCTTCGGGACACTGACAATCAGCCCCAGCATTTT. As protein: CASLRDTDNQPQHF.

The chain couples TRBV25-1 to TRBJ2-3; D gene ambiguous. V was pared by 8 bases and J by 4 bases, with 13 bases between. The CDR3 is 13 residues long. Germline CDR1 MGHDK, CDR2 SYGVNS. CDR3 sequence (DNA): TGTGCCAGCTCCCCGGTGAGCCCAGATACGCAGTATTTT. This translates into CASSPVSPDTQYF.

As for this clone: The same CDR3 also results from other DNA sequences found in this sample. This chain links TRBV7-2 with TRBJ1-2, with D unresolved. CDR1 and CDR2 (germline): SGHTA, FQGNSA. Trimming removed 5 bases at V and 2 bases at J, with 12 bases between. The CDR3 spans 14 residues. CDR3 bases: TGTGCCAGCAGCCTGACCACACCCAACTATGGCTACACCTTC. Translated, it gives CASSLTTPNYGYTF.

This CDR3 reads CSTGGDRGLGYTF. The CDR3 bases are TGCAGCACGGGAGGGGACAGGGGGTTAGGCTACACCTTC. The chain recombines TRBV29-1 with TRBJ1-2, with TRBD1 matching over 11 bases. With V trimmed by 8 bases and J by 8 bases, 10 bases remained unmatched. The CDR3 spans 13 residues. The germline V gene encodes CDR1 SQVTM and CDR2 ANQGSEA. Filled out from reference TRBV29-1 and TRBJ1-2, the complete variable domain reads SAVISQKPSRDICQRGTSLTIQCQVDSQVTMMFWYRQQPGQSLTLIATANQGSEATYESGFVIDKFPISRPNLTFSTLTVSNMSPEDSSIYLCSTGGDRGLGYTFGSGTRLTVV.

The gene calls are TRBV4-1 and TRBJ2-1; D could derive from TRBD1 or TRBD2 (5 bases each). The CDR3 runs 15 residues. Trimming took 3 bases from V and 2 from J, leaving 11 bases between them. The germline V gene has CDR1 MGHRA and CDR2 YSYEKL. As DNA, the CDR3 is TGCGCCAGCAGCCAGACCGGGACCCCCTACAATGAGCAGTTCTTC. Protein sequence: CASSQTGTPYNEQFF.

The V call is TRBV19, the J call TRBJ2-1; D perhaps matches TRBD1 (5 bases). The length of the CDR3 is 14 residues. Germline CDR1 reads LNHDA; CDR2 reads SQIVND (reference sequence). V was clipped by 3 bases and J by 5 bases, with 11 bases between them. The CDR3 DNA reads TGTGCCAGTAGTATCCGCGACAGACACAATGAGCAGTTCTTC. It specifies CASSIRDRHNEQFF.

The V call is TRBV7-2, the J call TRBJ2-3; D is perhaps TRBD1 (6 bases). The germline V and J ends were trimmed by 5 bases and 2 bases, with 11 bases remaining between them. CDR1 is SGHTA, CDR2 FQGNSA, per germline. The CDR3 loop spans 14 amino acids. The CDR3 loop is CASSPVGATDTQYF. CDR3 DNA sequence: TGTGCCAGCAGCCCAGTGGGGGCCACAGATACGCAGTATTTT.

This chain connects TRBV28 to TRBJ1-5, with 8 bases matching TRBD1. Trimming removed 9 bases from V and 7 bases from J; junction bases left unmatched: 8. The length of the CDR3 is 13 residues. CDR1 and CDR2 (germline): MDHEN, SYDVKM. CDR3 bases: TGTGCCAGTGGACAGGGTTTAGGCCAGCCCCAGCATTTT. Its protein product is CASGQGLGQPQHF.

The rearrangement uses TRBV11-3 and TRBJ2-7; D gene unclear. The V end was cut by 5 bases, the J end by 0 bases, with 8 bases between. The CDR3 contains 13 residues. Looked up from germline, CDR1 is SGHNT and CDR2 is YENEEA. CDR3 protein: CASSPPSSYEQYF. DNA for the CDR3: TGTGCCAGCAGCCCGCCAAGCTCCTACGAGCAGTACTTC.

A single count supports this clone. This chain uses TRBV5-6 with TRBJ2-6, with no clear D. V was shortened by 0 bases and J by 1 base, with 5 bases between the two germline ends. The CDR3 totals 15 residues. Germline V gives CDR1 SGHDT, CDR2 YYEEEE. The CDR3 reads CASSLDRSGANVLTF. DNA for the CDR3: TGTGCCAGCAGCTTGGATCGGTCTGGGGCCAACGTCCTGACTTTC. Full variable domain (outside the CDR3, taken from reference TRBV5-6 and TRBJ2-6): DAGVTQSPTHLIKTRGQQVTLRCSPKSGHDTVSWYQQALGQGPQFIFQYYEEEERQRGNFPDRFSGHQFPNYSSELNVNALLLGDSALYLCASSLDRSGANVLTFGAGSRLTVL.

V and J are TRBV5-1 and TRBJ2-5, with 15 bases aligning to TRBD2. Losses at the gene ends were 0 bases for V and 6 bases for J; bases not matched to a gene: 6. The V gene's germline CDR1 is SGHRS and CDR2 YFSETQ. The CDR3 has 17 amino acids. The CDR3 sequence is CASSLEGLAGGLKTQYF. For the CDR3, the DNA is TGCGCCAGCAGCTTGGAGGGACTAGCGGGGGGACTGAAGACCCAGTACTTC.

This chain uses TRBV19 with TRBJ2-6, with unresolved D. The CDR3 has 15 amino acids. Germline V gene lookup returns CDR1 LNHDA and CDR2 SQIVND (reference sequence). V shed 5 bases and J shed 0 bases, with 8 bases lying between them. Here the CDR3 reads CASSPGYSGANVLTF. The CDR3 DNA is TGTGCCAGTAGTCCGGGCTACTCTGGGGCCAACGTCCTGACTTTC.

This clone occurred once. V is TRBV5-5 and J is TRBJ1-5; weak D call: TRBD1 (6 bases). The germline V gene has CDR1 SGHKS and CDR2 YYEKEE (reference sequence). With 4 bases removed from V and 4 bases from J, the gap between germline ends came to 18 bases. CDR3 length: 16 residues. The CDR3 nucleotides are TGTGCCAGCAGCCCCGGACCAGGGGTGGTTAATCAGCCCCAGCATTTT. Its translation: CASSPGPGVVNQPQHF. The full variable domain, in which reference TRBV5-5 and TRBJ1-5 provide the parts outside the CDR3, is DAGVTQSPTHLIKTRGQQVTLRCSPISGHKSVSWYQQVLGQGPQFIFQYYEKEERGRGNFPDRFSARQFPNYSSELNVNALLLGDSALYLCASSPGPGVVNQPQHFGDGTRLSIL.

This sequence joins TRBV7-9 and TRBJ1-6, with D unresolved. The CDR3 has 14 residues. Trimming removed 1 base from V and 9 bases from J, with 10 bases in between. CDR1 and CDR2 (germline): SEHNR, FQNEAQ (reference sequence). The CDR3 DNA sequence: TGTGCCAGCAGCTTAGACGGGTCGGTTTCACCCCTCCACTTT. Translating it yields CASSLDGSVSPLHF. Together with reference TRBV7-9 and TRBJ1-6, the CDR3 gives the full variable domain: DTGVSQNPRHKITKRGQNVTFRCDPISEHNRLYWYRQTLGQGPEFLTYFQNEAQLEKSRLLSDRFSAERPKGSFSTLEIQRTEQGDSAMYLCASSLDGSVSPLHFGNGTRLTVT.

V usage is TRBV30 and J usage is TRBJ1-6, with 9 bases fitting TRBD1. J was trimmed by 9 bases and V by 4 bases; bases with no gene match: 7. The CDR3 runs 14 residues. Germline CDR1 GTSNPN, CDR2 SVGIG (reference sequence). The CDR3: CAWTNRDRVSPLHF. The CDR3, as DNA: TGTGCCTGGACCAACCGGGACAGGGTTTCACCCCTCCACTTT.

The rearrangement links TRBV7-9 to TRBJ2-7; D assignment may be TRBD1 or TRBD2 (5 bases each). Trimming left V 5 bases short and J 2 bases short, with 22 bases between. This CDR3 has 17 residues. The germline gives CDR1 SEHNR, CDR2 FQNEAQ (reference sequence). The CDR3 region is CASSKSGFGTVTYEQYF. CDR3 bases: TGTGCCAGCAGCAAGAGCGGTTTCGGGACGGTTACCTACGAGCAGTACTTC.

The chain uses TRBV28 and TRBJ2-2, with TRBD1 as a possible D gene (6 bases). V was trimmed by 3 bases and J by 1 base, leaving 21 bases between them. This CDR3 comprises 19 residues. Per the germline V gene, CDR1 is MDHEN and CDR2 is SYDVKM. The CDR3 region is CASSLPGEGDPLNTGELFF. DNA of the CDR3: TGTGCCAGCAGTTTGCCGGGTGAGGGGGACCCCCTGAACACCGGGGAGCTGTTTTTT.

The V call is TRBV28, the J call TRBJ1-3, with no clear D. The CDR3 has 13 residues. The germline V and J ends were trimmed by 3 bases and 1 base, with 4 bases remaining between them. Per the germline V gene, CDR1 is MDHEN and CDR2 is SYDVKM. The CDR3 nucleotides are TGTGCCAGCAGTTTGCCTTCTGGAAACACCATATATTTT. Amino acids: CASSLPSGNTIYF.

The chain joins TRBV7-2 to TRBJ1-2; perhaps TRBD1 as D (6 bases). Germline-derived CDR1 and CDR2 are SGHTA and FQGNSA. Trimming stripped 1 base from V and 8 bases from J, with 11 bases between. The CDR3 is 13 residues long. In DNA form, the CDR3 reads TGTGCCAGCAGCTTAGGACAGGTTGGCGGCTACACCTTC. Translating gives CASSLGQVGGYTF.

V is TRBV5-4 and J is TRBJ1-4; 9 bases are a match to TRBD1. Germline V gene data show CDR1 as SGHNT and CDR2 as YYREEE (reference sequence). V shed 0 bases and J 7 bases; nucleotides not matched to a gene: 7. CDR3 size: 16 residues. The CDR3 protein is CASSLADRGSPEKLFF. CDR3 sequence (DNA): TGTGCCAGCAGCTTGGCCGACAGGGGGTCACCTGAAAAACTGTTTTTT.

The chain combines TRBV11-2 with TRBJ1-2, with D possibly being TRBD1 (6 bases). Looked up from germline, CDR1 is SGHAT and CDR2 is FQNNGV. CDR3 length: 16 amino acids. Trimming took off 3 bases at V and 4 bases at J, with 18 bases between the two ends. As DNA, the CDR3 is TGTGCCAGCAGCTTGGGACCTGGGGGGCTGGGCTATGGCTACACCTTC. Translation gives CASSLGPGGLGYGYTF.

This chain links TRBV18 with TRBJ2-7; D uncertain. The CDR3 extends over 13 amino acids. Germline V CDR1 and CDR2: KGHSH, LQKENI. V was pared by 6 bases and J by 3 bases, with 12 bases between. The CDR3 reads CASSLTNRYEQYF. The CDR3 bases are TGTGCCAGCTCCCTGACAAACCGCTACGAGCAGTACTTC.

The CDR3 sequence: CAISESTTSGNTIYF. CDR3 sequence (DNA): TGTGCCATCAGTGAGTCTACTACCTCTGGAAACACCATATATTTT. This chain joins TRBV10-3 and TRBJ1-3; D gene uncertain. Trimming took 0 bases from V and 0 from J, leaving 6 bases between them. The CDR3 is 15 amino acids. Germline lookup yields CDR1 ENHRY and CDR2 SYGVKD.

The gene calls are TRBV11-2 and TRBJ2-2, with 7 bases aligning to TRBD2. The V gene end was trimmed by 8 bases and the J gene end by 6 bases; junction bases not matched to a gene: 9. The germline V gene has CDR1 SGHAT and CDR2 FQNNGV. CDR3 length equals 14 residues. The CDR3 DNA reads TGTGCCAGCCTCCCAGCGGGGCTGGCCGGGGAGCTGTTTTTT. It yields the protein CASLPAGLAGELFF. The complete variable domain, with remaining parts taken from reference TRBV11-2 and TRBJ2-2, reads EAGVAQSPRYKIIEKRQSVAFWCNPISGHATLYWYQQILGQGPKLLIQFQNNGVVDDSQLPKDRFSAERLKGVDSTLKIQPAKLEDSAVYLCASLPAGLAGELFFGEGSRLTVL.

The chain is built from TRBV28 and TRBJ2-7; no reliable D call. Germline CDR1 is MDHEN and CDR2 is SYDVKM. The CDR3 consists of 13 residues. V was trimmed by 2 bases and J by 1 base, leaving 6 bases between them. The CDR3 DNA follows: TGTGCCAGCAGTTTAGTGGGGTCCTACGAGCAGTACTTC. Translating gives CASSLVGSYEQYF.